The entry below gives a single T cell receptor (beta chain) sequence along with its context. How the authors handled the data: Using reference gene primer amplification, nucleated cell counts were estimated. Produced via immunoSEQ multiplex PCR; TCRdb's table is partial and in-frame only. D and trimming were read from the DNA, whereas the V and J calls and clone size are those reported in that table. The sample includes roughly 12,000 clones, around 90% of them seen just once. The data were taken from a study of blood T cell repertoires in COVID-19. Turning to the study itself: Donors in the United States, Italy and Spain gave samples during acute or convalescent COVID-19. From T cells, B-cell-depleted T cells, or PBMCs came the material, which was cDNA or gDNA.

Trimming took off 0 bases at V and 9 bases at J, with 9 bases between the two ends. The CDR3 runs 13 residues. The rearrangement joins TRBV12-3 or TRBV12-4 to TRBJ2-1; tentative D call: TRBD2 (6 bases). The sequence was collected from a woman in her seventies with active COVID-19. The material sequenced was peripheral blood. The CDR3: CASSLAGAGEQFF. The CDR3 DNA follows: TGTGCCAGCAGTTTAGCGGGAGCGGGTGAGCAGTTCTTC.